This T cell receptor beta chain was profiled in a study of CD8+CD57+ T cells in acquired aplastic anemia. General study points: Overlapping CD8+ CDR3 repertoires of patients and controls contained approximately 29 shared sequences.

Genomic DNA templated the TCR beta VDJ and CDR3 profiling. TCRdb passed the reads through MiXCR, listing each CDR3 protein once. The sample records approximately 180,000 distinct CDR3 sequences, roughly half being singletons. Patients selected for sequencing had displayed CD8+CD57+ cell expansion by flow cytometry. This clonotype was counted many times. Its antigen is as yet unknown. The clonotype comes from a human donor with aplastic anemia. Sequencing used sorted CD4+, CD8+, or CD8+CD57+ T cells (not recorded which) from PBMCs.

CDR3 amino acids: CATTRDLGYEQYF. CDR3 DNA: TGCGCCACTACCCGGGACTTGGGCTACGAGCAGTACTTC. V and J are TRBV10-2 and TRBJ2-7; tentative D call: TRBD2 (6 bases). Looked up from germline, CDR1 is WSHSY and CDR2 is SAAADI. The CDR3 covers 13 residues. The V end was cut by 10 bases, the J end by 3 bases, with 16 bases between.